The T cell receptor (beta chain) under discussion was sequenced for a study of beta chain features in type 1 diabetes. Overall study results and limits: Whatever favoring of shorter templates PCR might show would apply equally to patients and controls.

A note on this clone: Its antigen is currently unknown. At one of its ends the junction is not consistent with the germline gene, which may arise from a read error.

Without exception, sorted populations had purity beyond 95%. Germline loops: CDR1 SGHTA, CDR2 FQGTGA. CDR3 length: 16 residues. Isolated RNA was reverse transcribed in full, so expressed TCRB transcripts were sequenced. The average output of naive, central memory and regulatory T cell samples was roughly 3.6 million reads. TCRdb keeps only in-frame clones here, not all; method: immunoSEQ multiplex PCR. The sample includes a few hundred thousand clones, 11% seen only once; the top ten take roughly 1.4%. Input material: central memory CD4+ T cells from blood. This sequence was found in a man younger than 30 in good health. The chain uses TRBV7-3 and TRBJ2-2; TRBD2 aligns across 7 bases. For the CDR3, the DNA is TGTGCCAGCAGCTTAAACGCGGGAGAAAACACCGGGGAGCTGGTTTTT. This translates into CASSLNAGENTGELVF.